The text below deals with one TCR beta chain. This entry is derived from a study of blood T cell repertoires in COVID-19. About the study: T cells, B-cell-depleted T cells, or PBMCs provided the cDNA or gDNA that served as material.

The protocol was immunoSEQ multiplex PCR, while the TCRdb copy is restricted to in-frame clones and leaves out a portion. The sample lists roughly 41,000 clones, approximately 80% seen once, with under 5% in the top ten. The V gene lost 3 bases and the J gene lost 0 bases, with 6 bases spanning the gap. Germline CDR1 SNHLY, CDR2 FYNNEI. The CDR3 totals 14 residues. This chain links TRBV2 with TRBJ2-1, with D possibly TRBD2 on 6 matching bases. Sequencing was performed on peripheral blood. The source of this sequence is a man aged 45-60 years with active COVID-19. The CDR3 coding sequence is TGTGCCAGCAGTGACGGGAGCTCCTACAATGAGCAGTTCTTC. This encodes CASSDGSSYNEQFF.